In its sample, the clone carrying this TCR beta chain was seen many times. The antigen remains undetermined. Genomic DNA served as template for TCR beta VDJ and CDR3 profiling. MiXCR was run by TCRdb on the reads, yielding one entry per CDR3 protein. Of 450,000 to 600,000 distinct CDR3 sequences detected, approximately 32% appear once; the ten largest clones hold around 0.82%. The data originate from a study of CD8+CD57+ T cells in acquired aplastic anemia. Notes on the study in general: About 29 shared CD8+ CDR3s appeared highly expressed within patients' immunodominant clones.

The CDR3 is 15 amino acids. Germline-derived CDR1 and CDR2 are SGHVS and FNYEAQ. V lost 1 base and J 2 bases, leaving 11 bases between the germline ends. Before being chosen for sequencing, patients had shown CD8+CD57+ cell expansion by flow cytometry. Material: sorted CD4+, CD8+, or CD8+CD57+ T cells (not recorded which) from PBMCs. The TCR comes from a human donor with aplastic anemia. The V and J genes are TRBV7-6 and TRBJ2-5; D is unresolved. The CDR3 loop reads CASSLVLASQETQYF. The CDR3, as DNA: TGTGCCAGCAGCTTAGTACTGGCTAGTCAAGAGACCCAGTACTTC.